This TCR beta chain derives from a study of identical twins. Study results and caveats: The conclusions drew on cross-sectional statistical analysis instead of tracking the same donors.

CDR3 length: 12 amino acids. Germline CDR1 SGHKS, CDR2 YYEKEE (reference sequence). The V segment lost 3 bases and the J segment 6 bases; nucleotides outside the gene matches: 0. This clonotype came up many times. Antigen specificity is unknown. Each donor (without exception) was a healthy Caucasian. With template switching, a universal primer site was added, and the cDNA carried unique molecular identifiers. MiXCR, applied by TCRdb to the 5' RACE reads, yields one record per CDR3 protein. The table has around 160,000 distinct CDR3 sequences, under 4.5% seen once; the top ten hold around 8.1%. The receptor's source is a man aged 18-30 years in good health. V and J are TRBV5-5 and TRBJ2-1; 7 bases fit TRBD2. The source material was memory T cells sorted from blood. The CDR3, as DNA: TGTGCCAGCAGCTGGGGGGGCAATGAGCAGTTCTTC. Amino acid sequence: CASSWGGNEQFF.